This TCR beta chain was sequenced in a study of technical replicates of blood from several donors. CDR3 length: 12 residues. Per germline, CDR1 ENHRY and CDR2 SYGVKD. Deletions cut 9 bases from V and 4 bases from J, with 13 bases between. Only in-frame clones appear in the TCRdb table, and some are missing; sequencing was by immunoSEQ multiplex PCR. The sample lists fewer than 95,000 clones; 94% were seen once. Sequencing was performed on T cells isolated from PBMCs. The clonotype comes from a human donor in good health. V gene TRBV10-3 combines with J gene TRBJ2-7, with D possibly being TRBD1 (5 bases). The CDR3 DNA reads as TGTGCCATTAAACAGGACGGGTACGAGCAGTACTTC. This sequence encodes CAIKQDGYEQYF.